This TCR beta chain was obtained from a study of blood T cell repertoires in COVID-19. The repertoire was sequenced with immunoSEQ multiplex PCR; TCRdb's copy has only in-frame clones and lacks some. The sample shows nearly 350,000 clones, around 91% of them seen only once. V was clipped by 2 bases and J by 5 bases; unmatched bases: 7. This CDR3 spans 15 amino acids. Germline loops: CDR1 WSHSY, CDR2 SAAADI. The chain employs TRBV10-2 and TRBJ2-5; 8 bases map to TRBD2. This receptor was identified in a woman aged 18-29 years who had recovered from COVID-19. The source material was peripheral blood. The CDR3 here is CASSEVGTRGETQYF. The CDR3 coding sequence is TGCGCCAGCAGTGAGGTGGGGACTAGGGGGGAGACCCAGTACTTC.